This T cell receptor (beta chain) was documented in a study of T cell responses to AZD1222 COVID-19 vaccine. Study results and limitations: Distributed over spike, vaccine-associated CD4 TCRs predominated at 160-218 and 743-854.

Only one count was recorded for this clone. Its antigen is not known. TCRdb keeps only in-frame clones here, not all; method: immunoSEQ multiplex PCR. Here the sample spans some 190,000 clones, 88% being singletons. Germline V gives CDR1 SEHNR, CDR2 FQNEAQ (reference sequence). Trimming removed 5 bases at V and 5 bases at J, with 16 bases between. There are 14 residues in the CDR3. This rearrangement joins TRBV7-9 to TRBJ2-7; the D call may be TRBD1 or TRBD2 (5 bases each). The sequence was collected from an adult in good health. The specimen was peripheral blood, collected on day 0 of AZD1222 vaccination. CDR3 DNA: TGTGCCAGCAGCCTTGGACTCAAACAGGACGAGCAGTACTTC. This sequence encodes CASSLGLKQDEQYF. The full variable domain, its missing parts supplied by reference TRBV7-9 and TRBJ2-7, is DTGVSQNPRHKITKRGQNVTFRCDPISEHNRLYWYRQTLGQGPEFLTYFQNEAQLEKSRLLSDRFSAERPKGSFSTLEIQRTEQGDSAMYLCASSLGLKQDEQYFGPGTRLTVT.